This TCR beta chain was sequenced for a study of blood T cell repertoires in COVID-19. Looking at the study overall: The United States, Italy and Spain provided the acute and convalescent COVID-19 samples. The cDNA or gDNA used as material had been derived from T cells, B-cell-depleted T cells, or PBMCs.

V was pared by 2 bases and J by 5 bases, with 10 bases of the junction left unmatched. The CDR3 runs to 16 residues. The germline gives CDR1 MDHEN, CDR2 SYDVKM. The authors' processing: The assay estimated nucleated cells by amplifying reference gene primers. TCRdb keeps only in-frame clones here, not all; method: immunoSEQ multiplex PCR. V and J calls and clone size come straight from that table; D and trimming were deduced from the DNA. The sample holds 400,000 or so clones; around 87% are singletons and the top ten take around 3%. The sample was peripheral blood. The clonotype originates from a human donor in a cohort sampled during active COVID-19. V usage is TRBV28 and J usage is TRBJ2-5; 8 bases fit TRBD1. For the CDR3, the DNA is TGTGCCAGCAGTTTAGGCAGGGGGCGCGAGGGGGAGACCCAGTACTTC. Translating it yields CASSLGRGREGETQYF.